The 31 T cell receptor beta chains in this list originate from one sample, sequenced in a study of blood T cell repertoires in COVID-19. Clones were read by immunoSEQ multiplex PCR, and TCRdb kept only the in-frame ones, dropping some. The repertoire holds around 250,000 clones, with 85% as singletons. Sequencing used PBMCs or T cells enriched from blood (not recorded which). These receptors were collected from a woman in her 50s who had been exposed to COVID-19.

This chain uses TRBV6-5 with TRBJ1-2; 7 nucleotides match TRBD1. In germline, CDR1 is MNHEY, CDR2 SVGAGI. Trimming cost V 8 bases and J 7 bases; bases outside gene matches: 4. The CDR3 spans 11 residues. The CDR3 region is CASGRGPGYTF. CDR3 coding DNA: TGTGCCAGCGGAAGGGGGCCTGGCTACACCTTC.

The CDR3 nucleotides are TGTGCCAGCGGGGGACAGATGAACACTGAAGCTTTCTTT. The encoded protein is CASGGQMNTEAFF. The rearrangement uses TRBV27 and TRBJ1-1; 7 positions match TRBD1. Unmatched junction bases numbered 3, after V lost 8 bases and J lost 0 bases. CDR3 length: 13 amino acids. Germline assignment: CDR1 MNHEY and CDR2 SMNVEV (reference sequence).

This clone showed up just once. The chain joins TRBV6-2 or TRBV6-3 to TRBJ1-2; D is uncertain. The CDR3 spans 14 residues. In germline, CDR1 is MNHEY, CDR2 SVGEGT. The ends were cut back, 5 bases at V and 8 bases at J, with 18 bases in the middle. As DNA, the CDR3 is TGTGCCAGCAGTAGCCCACTCGGGGTTAGCGGCTACACCTTC. It codes for CASSSPLGVSGYTF.

This chain joins TRBV6-1 and TRBJ1-3; D is possibly TRBD1 (5 bases). The CDR3 is made up of 16 amino acids. Trimming stripped 4 bases from V and 2 bases from J, with 15 bases between. Germline V gene data show CDR1 as MNHNS and CDR2 as SASEGT. The CDR3 DNA reads TGTGCCAGCAGTGTTGGGACTCTCCCGACTGGAAACACCATATATTTT. This translates into CASSVGTLPTGNTIYF.

This clone was observed once. V is TRBV30 and J is TRBJ1-2, with 7 nucleotides matching TRBD1. The CDR3 consists of 15 residues. Per germline, CDR1 GTSNPN and CDR2 SVGIG (reference sequence). Germline trimming cut 2 bases from V and 7 bases from J; bases unmatched to any gene: 13. The CDR3 loop reads CAWSSTGMMLTGYTF. The CDR3 coding sequence is TGTGCCTGGAGTTCGACAGGGATGATGTTAACTGGCTACACCTTC.

The chain is built from TRBV19 and TRBJ2-7, with TRBD1 matching over 9 bases. There are 15 residues in the CDR3. Germline CDR1 reads LNHDA; CDR2 reads SQIVND (reference sequence). J lost 0 bases, V lost 5 bases, and 5 bases had no gene match. CDR3 sequence (DNA): TGTGCCAGTAGTTTCGAGGGACAGGGCTCCTACGAGCAGTACTTC. It is translated as CASSFEGQGSYEQYF.

This rearrangement joins TRBV4-3 to TRBJ1-2; D gene ambiguous. V lost 4 bases, J lost 5 bases, and 17 bases lay in between. The germline V gene encodes CDR1 LGHNA and CDR2 YSLEER. This CDR3 has 15 amino acids. In DNA, the CDR3 is TGCGCCAGCAGCCTCCAGAGAGGAGAAGGATATGGCTACACCTTC. Its protein product is CASSLQRGEGYGYTF.

The gene calls are TRBV14 and TRBJ2-2; 12 nucleotides match TRBD2. The CDR3 has 18 amino acids. The J segment lost 3 bases and the V segment lost 4 bases, leaving 9 bases of the junction unmatched. The germline V gene encodes CDR1 SGHDN and CDR2 FVKESK. CDR3 sequence (DNA): TGTGCCAGCAGCCTCCGACTAGCGGGGGCTTGGGACACCGGGGAGCTGTTTTTT. Translated, it gives CASSLRLAGAWDTGELFF.

This clone was detected once. The gene calls are TRBV11-2 and TRBJ2-1; D is undetermined. The V gene lost 3 bases and the J gene lost 0 bases, with 9 bases spanning the gap. The V gene's germline CDR1 is SGHAT and CDR2 FQNNGV. The length of the CDR3 is 15 residues. The CDR3 bases are TGTGCCAGCAGCTTGCATCTCAGCTCCTACAATGAGCAGTTCTTC. This sequence encodes CASSLHLSSYNEQFF.

The chain recombines TRBV10-3 with TRBJ1-3, with TRBD1 as a possible D gene (5 bases). Germline-derived CDR1 and CDR2 are ENHRY and SYGVKD. Trimming shortened V by 0 bases and J by 4 bases, and 16 bases separated the two germline ends. This CDR3 has 17 residues. The CDR3 sequence is CAISESGRSYRGNTIYF. CDR3 in DNA: TGTGCCATCAGTGAGTCGGGAAGGAGTTACAGGGGAAACACCATATATTTT.

This clone was seen a single time. V gene TRBV7-2 combines with J gene TRBJ1-2; weak D call: TRBD1 (5 bases). The germline CDR1 and CDR2 sequences are SGHTA and FQGNSA. This CDR3 region has 13 residues. The germline V and J ends were trimmed by 5 bases and 4 bases, with 11 bases remaining between them. CDR3 bases: TGTGCCAGCAGCCAATGGGACTCCTATGGCTACACCTTC. Its protein product is CASSQWDSYGYTF.

The rearrangement links TRBV2 to TRBJ1-2; 9 nucleotides line up with TRBD1. Germline V gene lookup returns CDR1 SNHLY and CDR2 FYNNEI. The trim removed 5 bases at V and 8 bases at J, leaving 6 bases unmatched. The CDR3 is 13 residues long. CDR3 DNA sequence: TGTGCCAGCAGTCGGGACAGGGAGGGAGGCTACACCTTC. It yields the protein CASSRDREGGYTF.

V usage is TRBV4-1 and J usage is TRBJ2-1; tentative D call: TRBD2 (6 bases). V lost 1 base, J lost 7 bases, and 17 bases lay in between. The CDR3 totals 16 residues. Germline CDR1 and CDR2: MGHRA and YSYEKL. CDR3 coding DNA: TGCGCCAGCAGCCAAGGGGCGGATTGGAGGGCGAATGAGCAGTTCTTC. This gives the protein CASSQGADWRANEQFF.

The chain has TRBV24-1 and TRBJ2-7; maybe TRBD2 (5 bases). V lost 9 bases and J lost 6, with 11 bases in between. Germline CDR1 KGHDR, CDR2 SFDVKD. The CDR3 is 11 residues long. CDR3 region: CATSLGGEQYF. As DNA, the CDR3 is TGTGCCACCTCGCTTGGAGGCGAGCAGTACTTC.

The chain employs TRBV20-1 and TRBJ1-1, with TRBD1 as a possible D gene (5 bases). Germline V CDR1 and CDR2: DFQATT, SNEGSKA (reference sequence). The CDR3 totals 11 residues. V gave up 6 bases and J gave up 8 bases, with 13 bases separating them. The chain's CDR3 is CSADPGGEAFF. As DNA, the CDR3 is TGCAGTGCGGACCCGGGGGGGGAAGCTTTCTTT.

This chain connects TRBV11-2 to TRBJ1-1, with D perhaps TRBD1 (6 bases). The CDR3 runs to 13 residues. The germline gives CDR1 SGHAT, CDR2 FQNNGV. Trimming shortened V by 1 base and J by 8 bases, and 11 bases separated the two germline ends. The CDR3: CASSLVGGAEAFF. In DNA, the CDR3 is TGTGCCAGCAGCTTAGTGGGGGGGGCCGAAGCTTTCTTT.

The J gene is TRBJ1-1, the V gene TRBV7-8; D call uncertain. Trimming removed 5 bases at V and 1 base at J, with 17 bases between. The CDR3 loop spans 16 amino acids. Germline CDR1 reads SGHVS; CDR2 reads FQNEAQ. CDR3 DNA sequence: TGTGCCAGCAGCCGAGGTCGGCAGGCCGCGAACACTGAAGCTTTCTTT. It specifies CASSRGRQAANTEAFF. Full variable domain (missing parts from reference TRBV7-8 and TRBJ1-1): GAGVSQSPRYKVAKRGQDVALRCDPISGHVSLFWYQQALGQGPEFLTYFQNEAQLDKSGLPSDRFFAERPEGSVSTLKIQRTQQEDSAVYLCASSRGRQAANTEAFFGQGTRLTVV.

The rearrangement uses TRBV19 and TRBJ1-4; 8 bases line up with TRBD1. V lost 5 bases to trimming and J lost 5 bases; unmatched junction nucleotides: 4. CDR1 and CDR2 from the germline V gene are LNHDA and SQIVND (reference sequence). The length of the CDR3 is 14 residues. CDR3 protein: CASSFRDRNEKLFF. The CDR3 nucleotides read TGTGCCAGTAGTTTCCGGGACAGGAATGAAAAACTGTTTTTT.

V is TRBV18 and J is TRBJ2-1, with TRBD1 matching over 12 bases. The J segment lost 6 bases and the V segment lost 4 bases, leaving 1 base of the junction unmatched. Germline loops: CDR1 KGHSH, CDR2 LQKENI. This CDR3 contains 14 residues. CDR3 sequence: CASSLGQGANEQFF. The DNA of the CDR3 is TGTGCCAGCTCACTGGGACAGGGGGCCAATGAGCAGTTCTTC.

This chain joins TRBV6-5 and TRBJ2-2, with 10 nucleotides matching TRBD1. Germline loops: CDR1 MNHEY, CDR2 SVGAGI. This CDR3 has 16 amino acids. Germline trimming cut 0 bases from V and 5 bases from J; bases unmatched to any gene: 3. CDR3 nucleotides: TGTGCCAGCAGTTACTCGACAGGGGGCCGGACCGGGGAGCTGTTTTTT. Protein sequence: CASSYSTGGRTGELFF.

The rearrangement links TRBV9 to TRBJ1-1; D is possibly TRBD1 (6 bases). Per germline, CDR1 SGDLS and CDR2 YYNGEE. The CDR3 loop spans 19 amino acids. Trimming cost V 0 bases and J 0 bases, with 21 bases left between them. Here the CDR3 reads CASSVAGMTEGVMNTEAFF. The CDR3 DNA sequence: TGTGCCAGCAGCGTAGCGGGGATGACAGAGGGGGTAATGAACACTGAAGCTTTCTTT.

The V and J genes are TRBV30 and TRBJ2-1; possible D gene TRBD2, 7 bases. V lost 3 bases and J 0 bases, leaving 18 bases between the germline ends. Germline V gene lookup returns CDR1 GTSNPN and CDR2 SVGIG (reference sequence). This CDR3 comprises 17 residues. The CDR3 loop reads CAWSGTGGPSSYNEQFF. The CDR3 bases are TGTGCCTGGAGCGGCACGGGGGGCCCAAGCTCCTACAATGAGCAGTTCTTC.

This chain links TRBV7-9 with TRBJ1-2; 7 bases align to TRBD1. Germline CDR1 and CDR2: SEHNR and FQNEAQ (reference sequence). The CDR3 has 14 amino acids. Germline trimming cut 4 bases from V and 4 bases from J; bases unmatched to any gene: 6. CDR3 nucleotides: TGTGCCAGCAGCTACGGGACAGAAACCTATGGCTACACCTTC. The encoded protein is CASSYGTETYGYTF.

The rearrangement links TRBV7-9 to TRBJ2-7; weak D call: TRBD2 (5 bases). The V gene's germline CDR1 is SEHNR and CDR2 FQNEAQ (reference sequence). Trimming stripped 1 base from V and 0 bases from J, with 10 bases between. The CDR3 has 15 amino acids. This chain's CDR3 is CASSLDFGLSYEQYF. In DNA form, the CDR3 reads TGTGCCAGCAGCTTAGATTTCGGACTCTCCTACGAGCAGTACTTC.

This rearrangement joins TRBV5-1 to TRBJ1-1; no clear D. The germline V and J ends were trimmed by 0 bases and 4 bases, with 10 bases remaining between them. CDR1 SGHRS and CDR2 YFSETQ come from the germline V gene. The CDR3 consists of 14 residues. CDR3 in amino acids: CASSLVASPTEAFF. CDR3 bases: TGCGCCAGCAGCTTGGTGGCATCTCCCACTGAAGCTTTCTTT.

V is TRBV28 and J is TRBJ2-7; possible D gene TRBD2, 6 bases. This CDR3 is built from 13 residues. V was shortened by 7 bases and J by 3 bases, with 13 bases between the two germline ends. The germline V gene encodes CDR1 MDHEN and CDR2 SYDVKM. The CDR3 loop reads CASTTSGGYEQYF. The CDR3, as DNA: TGTGCCAGCACCACATCCGGGGGCTACGAGCAGTACTTC.

The DNA for the CDR3 is TGTGCCACCTCCAACCCAGGGAGCAATCAGCCCCAGCATTTT. It encodes CATSNPGSNQPQHF. The rearrangement joins TRBV24-1 to TRBJ1-5; D is perhaps TRBD1 (5 bases). The CDR3 covers 14 residues. Trimming left V 9 bases short and J 1 base short, with 12 bases between. Germline V gene lookup returns CDR1 KGHDR and CDR2 SFDVKD.

The rearrangement uses TRBV5-1 and TRBJ2-5, with 8 bases identical to TRBD2. Germline V gives CDR1 SGHRS, CDR2 YFSETQ. The V segment lost 0 bases and the J segment 1 base; nucleotides outside the gene matches: 2. The CDR3 has 15 residues. The CDR3 is CASSLASGFQETQYF. CDR3 DNA: TGCGCCAGCAGCTTGGCTAGCGGGTTCCAAGAGACCCAGTACTTC.

The chain combines TRBV25-1 with TRBJ1-6; D possibly corresponds to TRBD1 (6 bases). Germline CDR1 MGHDK, CDR2 SYGVNS. This CDR3 spans 14 amino acids. Deletions cut 4 bases from V and 8 bases from J, with 12 bases between. The CDR3 coding sequence is TGTGCCAGCAGTGCGACAGGTCAATATTCACCCCTCCACTTT. Translating it yields CASSATGQYSPLHF. The whole variable domain, filled in from reference TRBV25-1 and TRBJ1-6, reads EADIYQTPRYLVIGTGKKITLECSQTMGHDKMYWYQQDPGMELHLIHYSYGVNSTEKGDLSSESTVSRIRTEHFPLTLESARPSHTSQYLCASSATGQYSPLHFGNGTRLTVT.

This sequence joins TRBV4-3 and TRBJ2-3; 9 bases are shared with TRBD2. This CDR3 spans 17 amino acids. Trimming at V came to 0 bases and at J to 7 bases, leaving 11 bases not matched to a gene. Germline CDR1 LGHNA, CDR2 YSLEER. The CDR3 region is CASSQDLGAGGPNTQYF. In nucleotides, the CDR3 is TGCGCCAGCAGCCAAGATTTGGGAGCGGGGGGCCCGAATACGCAGTATTTT.

The V call is TRBV6-5, the J call TRBJ2-3; D not resolved. CDR3 length equals 11 residues. The V end lost 6 bases, the J end lost 3 bases, and 4 bases lay between the germline ends. Germline CDR1 MNHEY, CDR2 SVGAGI. CDR3 sequence reads: CASRLTDTQYF. As DNA, the CDR3 is TGTGCCAGCAGGCTAACAGATACGCAGTATTTT.